What follows describes a single TCR beta chain. Its target is not known. From germline, CDR1 is KGHSH and CDR2 LQKENI. With 3 bases clipped from V and 0 bases from J, the junction kept 9 bases outside the gene matches. The CDR3 contains 18 residues. This record belongs to a study of T cell responses to AZD1222 COVID-19 vaccine. Overall study findings and caveats: With dominance at 160-218 and 743-854, vaccine-associated CD4 TCRs spanned spike.

Repertoires were generated with immunoSEQ multiplex PCR, while TCRdb's copy carries only in-frame clones and drops some. Among about 140,000 clones listed, over 85% were seen once. The TCR was taken from an adult in good health. This sequence joins TRBV18 and TRBJ2-2; 8 bases line up with TRBD1. The specimen comprised peripheral blood, sampled on day 0 of AZD1222 vaccination. CDR3 DNA: TGTGCCAGCTCACCGGAAAAACAGGGGGACCCGAACACCGGGGAGCTGTTTTTT. Protein sequence: CASSPEKQGDPNTGELFF.